The entry below describes one TCR beta chain. PCR employed 60 Vbeta and 13 Jbeta primers. Using immunoSEQ multiplex PCR, the repertoire was profiled, and TCRdb retains in-frame clones only, with some absent. The table includes 150,000 to 200,000 clones, 81% detected once. The data were taken from a study of cytomegalovirus exposure and HLA in healthy donors. When sampled, the donors appeared nominally healthy, though they likely had unrecorded immune exposures. Germline CDR1 and CDR2: SNHLY and FYNNEI. The length of the CDR3 is 12 residues. V was clipped by 6 bases and J by 7 bases, with 12 bases between them.

This TCR came from a man between 18 and 35 years old in good health and CMV-seronegative. The gene calls are TRBV2 and TRBJ1-2, with D possibly TRBD1 on 6 matching bases. The sequencing input was PBMCs. The CDR3 sequence is CASRPGVLGYTF. CDR3 in DNA: TGTGCCAGCAGGCCAGGGGTGCTTGGCTACACCTTC.